Listed here are 3 T cell receptor beta chains from one sample, sequenced in a study of blood T cell repertoires in COVID-19. Assay: immunoSEQ multiplex PCR; the TCRdb copy retains only in-frame clones and omits some. The sample has tens of thousands of clones, approximately 88% seen once; the top ten hold approximately 10%. The sequencing sample was made of peripheral blood. These TCRs come from a woman in her 70s with acute or convalescent COVID-19.

The genes are TRBV6-5 and TRBJ1-5; D is undetermined. Germline V lookup: CDR1 MNHEY, CDR2 SVGAGI. V lost 4 bases to trimming and J lost 4 bases, with 8 bases between them. The CDR3 totals 13 residues. The CDR3 spells CASSLQQNQPQHF. CDR3 bases: TGTGCCAGCAGTTTACAGCAAAATCAGCCCCAGCATTTT.

This clone was seen once. The rearrangement uses TRBV29-1 and TRBJ2-2; tentative D call: TRBD1 (6 bases). V lost 3 bases and J lost 5, with 10 bases in between. The CDR3 length is 13 residues. Germline V gene data show CDR1 as SQVTM and CDR2 as ANQGSEA. The CDR3 DNA sequence: TGCAGCGTTGAGGTCAGGGGAACCGGGGAGCTGTTTTTT. Protein: CSVEVRGTGELFF.

The CDR3 protein is CASSFGGTGELFF. In DNA form, the CDR3 reads TGTGCCAGCAGCTTTGGAGGGACTGGGGAGCTGTTTTTT. The rearrangement joins TRBV7-9 to TRBJ2-2, with a possible D match to TRBD2 (6 bases). This CDR3 has 13 amino acids. The V end lost 3 bases, the J end lost 8 bases, and 10 bases lay between the germline ends. In germline, CDR1 is SEHNR, CDR2 FQNEAQ (reference sequence).